Presented here are 30 T cell receptor beta chains from one specimen sequenced in a study of T cell responses to AZD1222 COVID-19 vaccine. Repertoires were generated with immunoSEQ multiplex PCR, while TCRdb's copy carries only in-frame clones and drops some. The sample has approximately 140,000 clones; approximately 90% are singletons. This material consisted of peripheral blood, taken 28 days after the second AZD1222 dose. All receptors derive from an adult who received the AZD1222 COVID-19 vaccine.

The rearrangement links TRBV9 to TRBJ1-3; D may be TRBD1 (5 bases). Trimming stripped 4 bases from V and 1 base from J, with 12 bases between. Germline CDR1 is SGDLS and CDR2 is YYNGEE. This CDR3 spans 15 amino acids. CDR3 coding DNA: TGTGCCAGCAGCCTGAGCTCAGGGTCTGGAAACACCATATATTTT. Translating gives CASSLSSGSGNTIYF.

The chain employs TRBV4-1 and TRBJ1-5; D unclear. Germline CDR1 MGHRA, CDR2 YSYEKL. CDR3 length equals 16 residues. V was shortened by 2 bases and J by 2 bases, with 13 bases between the two germline ends. The DNA of the CDR3 is TGCGCCAGCAGCCAATCCTTAAGGGCCGGCAATCAGCCCCAGCATTTT. Translating gives CASSQSLRAGNQPQHF.

This chain links TRBV10-1 with TRBJ1-3; D not certain. The ends were cut back, 5 bases at V and 0 bases at J, with 11 bases in the middle. CDR1 is WNHNN and CDR2 is SYGVQD in the germline V gene (reference sequence). The CDR3 extends over 15 amino acids. The CDR3 nucleotides are TGCGCCAGCAGTCGCGACGGGAACTCTGGAAACACCATATATTTT. Encoded protein: CASSRDGNSGNTIYF.

This clone was counted a single time. The chain has TRBV19 and TRBJ1-5; D is possibly TRBD1 (5 bases). Germline assignment: CDR1 LNHDA and CDR2 SQIVND (reference sequence). The germline V and J ends were trimmed by 3 bases and 5 bases, with 11 bases remaining between them. The CDR3 totals 14 residues. This CDR3 reads CASSMGRNDQPQHF. In DNA, the CDR3 is TGTGCCAGTAGTATGGGACGGAATGATCAGCCCCAGCATTTT.

The rearrangement links TRBV11-2 to TRBJ1-2; D remains unclear. Per germline, CDR1 SGHAT and CDR2 FQNNGV. CDR3 length: 12 amino acids. Trimming left V 6 bases short and J 12 bases short, with 17 bases between. The CDR3 protein is CASSPPGGRNTF. DNA of the CDR3: TGTGCCAGCAGTCCCCCGGGCGGCCGAAACACCTTC.

The chain has TRBV3-1 (or the pseudogene TRBV3-2) and TRBJ2-7, with TRBD2 matching 9 bases. CDR1 is LGHDT and CDR2 is YNNKEL in the germline V gene (reference sequence). The ends lost 3 bases at V and 6 bases at J; junction bases unmatched: 9. The CDR3 sequence is 15 residues long. CDR3 sequence (DNA): TGTGCCAGCAGCCAGTATAGCGGGAGACTATCCGAGCAGTACTTC. Protein product: CASSQYSGRLSEQYF.

The chain has TRBV7-2 and TRBJ2-7, with unresolved D. The CDR3 extends over 13 amino acids. V gave up 5 bases and J gave up 4 bases, with 12 bases separating them. Germline V gene lookup returns CDR1 SGHTA and CDR2 FQGNSA. In DNA, the CDR3 is TGTGCCAGCAGCCCGGTCCGGAAATACGAGCAGTACTTC. Amino acids: CASSPVRKYEQYF.

The V gene is TRBV7-2, the J gene TRBJ1-6; a possible D gene is TRBD1 (5 bases). Germline V gene data show CDR1 as SGHTA and CDR2 as FQGNSA. V lost 5 bases and J lost 8, with 16 bases in between. There are 15 residues in the CDR3. CDR3 DNA: TGTGCCAGCAGCCTACACAGGTTGAGATATTCACCCCTCCACTTT. It is translated as CASSLHRLRYSPLHF.

The chain couples TRBV24-1 to TRBJ2-1; D may be TRBD1 or TRBD2 (5 bases each). The CDR3 has 16 amino acids. The germline CDR1 and CDR2 sequences are KGHDR and SFDVKD. With 4 bases removed from V and 2 bases from J, the gap between germline ends came to 14 bases. CDR3 nucleotides: TGTGCCACCAGTGACTCGGGACGGTACCCCTACAATGAGCAGTTCTTC. This codes for CATSDSGRYPYNEQFF.

The CDR3 DNA sequence: TGTGCCAGCAGACACGGGGGGAGCCAAGAGACCCAGTACTTC. It encodes CASRHGGSQETQYF. This chain joins TRBV11-2 and TRBJ2-5, with 7 bases aligning to TRBD2. CDR1 SGHAT and CDR2 FQNNGV come from the germline V gene. After removal of 6 bases from V and 1 base from J, the junction contained 5 bases not matched to a gene. The CDR3 loop spans 14 amino acids.

The J gene is TRBJ1-2, the V gene TRBV28; 9 bases align to TRBD1. J lost 5 bases, V lost 4 bases, and 11 bases had no gene match. Germline V gene sequence: CDR1 MDHEN, CDR2 SYDVKM. The CDR3 contains 16 residues. Written as DNA, the CDR3 is TGTGCCAGCAGTTCCTTGACAGGGGGGGAAAGGTATGGCTACACCTTC. Its translation is CASSSLTGGERYGYTF.

The chain carries TRBV20-1 and TRBJ2-7, with 7 bases matching TRBD2. The CDR3 length is 13 residues. Losses at the gene ends were 3 bases for V and 3 bases for J; bases not matched to a gene: 5. Per the germline V gene, CDR1 is DFQATT and CDR2 is SNEGSKA (reference sequence). The CDR3 protein is CSASDRTSYEQYF. The CDR3 DNA follows: TGCAGTGCTAGTGATAGGACTAGCTACGAGCAGTACTTC.

This clone was detected only once. V gene TRBV28 combines with J gene TRBJ1-1, with a possible D match to TRBD1 (5 bases). Germline CDR1 reads MDHEN; CDR2 reads SYDVKM. Trimming cost V 6 bases and J 2 bases, with 13 bases left between them. The CDR3 runs 14 residues. The CDR3 coding sequence is TGTGCCAGCAGCCCCAGATGGGGCAACACTGAAGCTTTCTTT. Its protein product is CASSPRWGNTEAFF.

This chain joins TRBV6-5 and TRBJ1-5; no clear D. The V end was cut by 5 bases, the J end by 3 bases, with 5 bases between. The CDR3 consists of 12 residues. Germline CDR1 is MNHEY and CDR2 is SVGAGI. This chain's CDR3 is CASSPDNQPQHF. CDR3 nucleotide sequence: TGTGCCAGCAGTCCGGACAATCAGCCCCAGCATTTT.

The V call is TRBV4-1, the J call TRBJ1-1, with D perhaps matching TRBD1 (5 bases). Germline V gene lookup returns CDR1 MGHRA and CDR2 YSYEKL. This CDR3 has 13 amino acids. Trimming shortened V by 1 base and J by 4 bases, and 7 bases separated the two germline ends. The CDR3 bases are TGCGCCAGCAGCCAAGGACAGACCACTGAAGCTTTCTTT. This sequence encodes CASSQGQTTEAFF.

This sequence joins TRBV5-1 and TRBJ1-4, with TRBD1 as a possible D gene (6 bases). Germline CDR1 and CDR2: SGHRS and YFSETQ. Trimming cost V 0 bases and J 2 bases, with 11 bases left between them. The CDR3 loop spans 16 amino acids. For the CDR3, the DNA is TGCGCCAGCAGCTTGGATTCGGGGGCGACTAATGAAAAACTGTTTTTT. Protein product: CASSLDSGATNEKLFF. The whole variable domain, filled in from reference TRBV5-1 and TRBJ1-4, reads KAGVTQTPRYLIKTRGQQVTLSCSPISGHRSVSWYQQTPGQGLQFLFEYFSETQRNKGNFPGRFSGRQFSNSRSEMNVSTLELGDSALYLCASSLDSGATNEKLFFGSGTQLSVL.

V is TRBV2 and J is TRBJ2-1; perhaps TRBD1 as D (5 bases). CDR1 and CDR2 from the germline V gene are SNHLY and FYNNEI. The CDR3 has 15 amino acids. The ends were cut back, 7 bases at V and 1 base at J, with 14 bases in the middle. The CDR3 loop reads CASKKEQDSYNEQFF. The CDR3 region has the DNA TGTGCCAGCAAAAAAGAACAGGATTCCTACAATGAGCAGTTCTTC. The full variable domain, in which reference TRBV2 and TRBJ2-1 provide the parts outside the CDR3, is EPEVTQTPSHQVTQMGQEVILRCVPISNHLYFYWYRQILGQKVEFLVSFYNNEISEKSEIFDDQFSVERPDGSNFTLKIRSTKLEDSAMYFCASKKEQDSYNEQFFGPGTRLTVL.

V and J are TRBV15 and TRBJ1-4; D call uncertain. The V end was cut by 1 base, the J end by 3 bases, with 15 bases between. The CDR3 length is 17 residues. Germline CDR1 is LNHNV and CDR2 is YYDKDF (reference sequence). CDR3 sequence (DNA): TGTGCCACCAGCAGAGTGGGAGGGATCAAGGCTAATGAAAAACTGTTTTTT. Its translation is CATSRVGGIKANEKLFF.

A few counts support this clone. The J gene is TRBJ2-5, the V gene TRBV7-2; no clear D. Trimming shortened V by 1 base and J by 4 bases, and 10 bases separated the two germline ends. The germline CDR1 and CDR2 sequences are SGHTA and FQGNSA. CDR3 length equals 14 residues. This CDR3 reads CASSLGTSRETQYF. The CDR3 nucleotides are TGTGCCAGCAGCTTAGGGACCTCACGAGAGACCCAGTACTTC.

V gene TRBV28 combines with J gene TRBJ1-3, with TRBD1 identical over 8 bases. The V gene's germline CDR1 is MDHEN and CDR2 SYDVKM. This CDR3 is built from 17 residues. J gave up 0 bases and V 6 bases, and 10 bases lay outside the gene matches. The CDR3 loop is CASRERAGGDSGNTIYF. The CDR3 nucleotides are TGTGCCAGCAGGGAGAGGGCAGGGGGCGACTCTGGAAACACCATATATTTT.

V and J are TRBV7-9 and TRBJ2-5; possibly TRBD1 or TRBD2 for D (5 bases each). The V end lost 5 bases, the J end lost 4 bases, and 17 bases lay between the germline ends. CDR1 SEHNR and CDR2 FQNEAQ come from the germline V gene (reference sequence). This CDR3 has 15 residues. The CDR3 loop reads CASSEGWSVSETQYF. CDR3 nucleotides: TGTGCCAGCAGCGAGGGGTGGTCGGTCTCAGAGACCCAGTACTTC.

The chain joins TRBV27 to TRBJ2-1; TRBD2 agrees at 7 bases. CDR1 and CDR2 (germline): MNHEY, SMNVEV (reference sequence). The ends lost 5 bases at V and 7 bases at J; junction bases unmatched: 5. This CDR3 contains 13 residues. The CDR3 DNA is TGTGCCAGCAGTCTACAAGCGGGGAATGAGCAGTTCTTC. Its protein is CASSLQAGNEQFF.

J is TRBJ2-2 and V is TRBV19, with D unresolved. The germline gives CDR1 LNHDA, CDR2 SQIVND (reference sequence). The CDR3 is made up of 13 amino acids. V dropped 3 bases and J dropped 8 bases, with 10 bases sitting between them. DNA for the CDR3: TGTGCCAGTAGTATGGATCCTAGAGGGGAGCTGTTTTTT. This gives the protein CASSMDPRGELFF.

J is TRBJ1-1 and V is TRBV19; TRBD1 agrees at 9 bases. The junction had 6 bases not matched to a gene; V was cut back by 6 bases and J by 4 bases. CDR3 length: 14 amino acids. Germline lookup yields CDR1 LNHDA and CDR2 SQIVND (reference sequence). DNA for the CDR3: TGTGCCAGTAGCCGGGGACAGGGTAGCACTGAAGCTTTCTTT. It codes for CASSRGQGSTEAFF.

V and J are TRBV6-5 and TRBJ2-1; 7 bases map to TRBD1. CDR1 is MNHEY, CDR2 SVGAGI, per germline. The CDR3 covers 13 residues. The ends lost 9 bases at V and 4 bases at J; junction bases unmatched: 6. The CDR3 loop is CASWTGGYNEQFF. The CDR3 region has the DNA TGTGCCAGTTGGACAGGCGGTTACAATGAGCAGTTCTTC.

This clone showed up just once. Its ends do not fully match the called genes, so a read error is possible. The chain is built from TRBV6-5 and TRBJ2-7; 8 nucleotides match TRBD2. Germline V CDR1 and CDR2: MNHEY, SVGAGI. The CDR3 covers 14 residues. The CDR3 coding sequence is TGCGGAGCGGGGGCATCGCTAGTCTCCTACGAGCAGTACTTC. Translated, it gives CGAGASLVSYEQYF.

The chain links TRBV2 to TRBJ1-5; the D gene is possibly TRBD1 (6 bases). Germline assignment: CDR1 SNHLY and CDR2 FYNNEI. The CDR3 is 15 amino acids. V lost 4 bases, J lost 5 bases, and 15 bases lay in between. The CDR3, as DNA: TGTGCCAGCAGTGCGAACAGGGAAACTTATCAGCCCCAGCATTTT. This codes for CASSANRETYQPQHF.

The CDR3 nucleotides read TGTGCCAGCAGTTACGCCGGGACAGGGAGGCCCCAGCATTTT. This sequence encodes CASSYAGTGRPQHF. The chain joins TRBV6-2 or TRBV6-3 to TRBJ1-5, with 9 bases matching TRBD1. After removal of 2 bases from V and 9 bases from J, the junction contained 5 bases not matched to a gene. CDR1 is MNHEY and CDR2 is SVGEGT in the germline V gene. The CDR3 contains 14 residues.

The chain carries TRBV5-5 and TRBJ1-1; D gene uncertain. The CDR3 has 15 amino acids. V gave up 4 bases and J gave up 1 base, with 14 bases separating them. Germline assignment: CDR1 SGHKS and CDR2 YYEKEE (reference sequence). The DNA of the CDR3 is TGTGCCAGCAGCGGGTTAGGCTTTTCGAACACTGAAGCTTTCTTT. Protein sequence: CASSGLGFSNTEAFF.

This chain links TRBV10-3 with TRBJ2-1, with D possibly TRBD1 on 6 matching bases. V shed 10 bases and J shed 3 bases, with 16 bases lying between them. This CDR3 contains 14 residues. The germline CDR1 and CDR2 sequences are ENHRY and SYGVKD. This CDR3 reads CATTSRTVYNEQFF. CDR3 DNA sequence: TGTGCCACCACCTCCCGGACAGTCTACAATGAGCAGTTCTTC.